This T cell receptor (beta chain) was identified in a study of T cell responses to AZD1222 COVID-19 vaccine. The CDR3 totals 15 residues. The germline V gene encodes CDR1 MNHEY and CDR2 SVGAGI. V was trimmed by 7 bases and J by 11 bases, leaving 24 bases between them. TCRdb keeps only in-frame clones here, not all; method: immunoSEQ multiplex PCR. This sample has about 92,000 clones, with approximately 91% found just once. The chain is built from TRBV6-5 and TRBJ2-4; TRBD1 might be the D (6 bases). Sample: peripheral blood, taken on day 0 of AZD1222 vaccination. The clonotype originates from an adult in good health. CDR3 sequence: CASTPSGLSGAVQYF. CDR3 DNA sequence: TGTGCCAGCACTCCCTCGGGGTTATCAGGGGCAGTTCAGTACTTC.